This T cell receptor beta chain was identified during a study of cytomegalovirus exposure and HLA in healthy donors. Study-wide results and caveats: Per published accounts, TCR beta sequences correctly predicted the HLA-A and HLA-B alleles of most subjects.

As to this clone: Its antigen is still unknown.

Both 60 Vbeta primers and 13 Jbeta primers went into the PCR. Here immunoSEQ multiplex PCR was the method, and the copy in TCRdb shows in-frame clones only, minus some. This sample has about 190,000 clones; about 88% occur once, and the top ten carry 1.5% to 2%. The germline V gene encodes CDR1 MNHEY and CDR2 SMNVEV (reference sequence). The CDR3 consists of 15 residues. V lost 4 bases, J lost 0 bases, and 5 bases stayed unmatched. The gene calls are TRBV27 and TRBJ1-1; 7 bases are a match to TRBD1. Sequenced input: PBMCs. The sequence was collected from a woman under 30 in good health and CMV-seronegative. The CDR3 reads CASSSRTGLNTEAFF. CDR3 nucleotide sequence: TGTGCCAGCAGTTCGAGGACAGGCTTGAACACTGAAGCTTTCTTT.